Sequencing of this TCR beta chain was carried out in a study of identical twins. It was template switching that added a universal primer site, and there were unique molecular identifiers on the cDNA. A single record per CDR3 protein comes from TCRdb applying MiXCR to the 5' RACE reads. The data contain about 790,000 distinct CDR3 sequences, about 20% of them singletons. This clonotype was seen more than once but under ten times. The V gene lost 2 bases and the J gene lost 6 bases, with 17 bases spanning the gap. This CDR3 spans 16 amino acids. Germline CDR1 and CDR2: LGHNA and YSLEER. The sample was also reused in another study, on T cells expressing NK-cell markers. That report adds: In a group of 5 or 6 donors, dominant NKG2C+ clonotypes represented about 1.0-7.5% of CD8+ T cells.

The chain couples TRBV4-3 to TRBJ2-1, with no clear D. This TCR was sampled from a young woman in good health. The material sequenced was PBMCs. CDR3 sequence (DNA): TGCGCCAGCAGCCAAAGCTTTTCAGGTCCGACCAATGAGCAGTTCTTC. Amino acids: CASSQSFSGPTNEQFF.